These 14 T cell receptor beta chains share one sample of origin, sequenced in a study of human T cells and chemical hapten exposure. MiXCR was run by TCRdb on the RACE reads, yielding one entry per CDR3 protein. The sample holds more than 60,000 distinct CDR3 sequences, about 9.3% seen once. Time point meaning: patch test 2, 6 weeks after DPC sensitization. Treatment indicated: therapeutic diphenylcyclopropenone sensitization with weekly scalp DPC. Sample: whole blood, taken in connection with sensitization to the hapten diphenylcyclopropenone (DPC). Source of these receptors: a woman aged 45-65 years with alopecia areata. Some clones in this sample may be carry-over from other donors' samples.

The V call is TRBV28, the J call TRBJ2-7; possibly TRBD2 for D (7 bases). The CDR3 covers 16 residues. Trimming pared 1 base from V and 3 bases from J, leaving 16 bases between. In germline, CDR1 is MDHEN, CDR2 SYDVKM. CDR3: CASSLYAAGASYEQYF. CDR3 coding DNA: TGTGCCAGCAGTTTATACGCCGCGGGGGCTAGCTACGAGCAGTACTTC.

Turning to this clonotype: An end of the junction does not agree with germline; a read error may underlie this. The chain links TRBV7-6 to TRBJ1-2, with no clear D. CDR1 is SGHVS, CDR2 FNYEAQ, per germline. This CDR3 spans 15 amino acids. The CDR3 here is CASSLSPNPNYGYAF. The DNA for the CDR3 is TGTGCCAGCAGCTTAAGCCCGAACCCTAACTATGGCTACGCCTTC.

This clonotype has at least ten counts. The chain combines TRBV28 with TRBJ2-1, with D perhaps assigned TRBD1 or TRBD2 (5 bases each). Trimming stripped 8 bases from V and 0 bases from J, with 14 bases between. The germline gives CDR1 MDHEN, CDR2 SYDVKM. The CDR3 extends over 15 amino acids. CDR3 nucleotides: TGTGCCAGCGGCCCGGGACCTACCTCCTACAATGAGCAGTTCTTC. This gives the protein CASGPGPTSYNEQFF.

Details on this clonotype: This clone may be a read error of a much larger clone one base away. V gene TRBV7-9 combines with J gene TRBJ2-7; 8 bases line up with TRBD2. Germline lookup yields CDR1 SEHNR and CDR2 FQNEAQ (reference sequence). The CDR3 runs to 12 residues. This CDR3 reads CVASGSKDEQYF. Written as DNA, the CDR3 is TGTGTCGCAAGCGGGAGTAAGGACGAGCAGTACTTC.

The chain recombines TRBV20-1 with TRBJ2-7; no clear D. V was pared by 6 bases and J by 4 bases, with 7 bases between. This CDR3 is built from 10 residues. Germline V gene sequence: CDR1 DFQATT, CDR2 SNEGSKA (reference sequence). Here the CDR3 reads CSANIYEQYF. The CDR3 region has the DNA TGCAGTGCGAATATATACGAGCAGTACTTC.

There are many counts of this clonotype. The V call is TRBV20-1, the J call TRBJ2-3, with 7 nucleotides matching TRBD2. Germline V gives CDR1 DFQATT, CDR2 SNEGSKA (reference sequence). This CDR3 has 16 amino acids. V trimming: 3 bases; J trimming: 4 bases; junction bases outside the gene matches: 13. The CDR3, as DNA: TGCAGTGCTAGGCCTTACGGCCAGGGAGGGCCAGATACGCAGTATTTT. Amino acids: CSARPYGQGGPDTQYF.

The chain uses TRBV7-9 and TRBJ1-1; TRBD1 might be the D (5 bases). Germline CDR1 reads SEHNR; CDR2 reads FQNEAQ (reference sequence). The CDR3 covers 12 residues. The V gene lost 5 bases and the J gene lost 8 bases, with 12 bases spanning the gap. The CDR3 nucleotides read TGTGCCAGCAGCCCGCACCAGGGAGAAGCTTTCTTT. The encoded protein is CASSPHQGEAFF.

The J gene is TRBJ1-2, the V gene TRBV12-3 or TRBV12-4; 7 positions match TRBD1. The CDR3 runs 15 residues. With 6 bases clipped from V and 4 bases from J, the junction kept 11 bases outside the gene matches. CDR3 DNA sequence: TGTGCCAGCAGCCCCAGGACAGGAGAGTTCTATGGCTACACCTTC. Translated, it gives CASSPRTGEFYGYTF.

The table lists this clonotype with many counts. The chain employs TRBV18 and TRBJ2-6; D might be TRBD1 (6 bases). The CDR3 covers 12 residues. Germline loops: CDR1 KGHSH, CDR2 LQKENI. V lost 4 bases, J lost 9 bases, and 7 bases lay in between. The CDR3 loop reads CASSRGLNVLTF. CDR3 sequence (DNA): TGTGCCAGCTCACGGGGGCTCAACGTCCTGACTTTC.

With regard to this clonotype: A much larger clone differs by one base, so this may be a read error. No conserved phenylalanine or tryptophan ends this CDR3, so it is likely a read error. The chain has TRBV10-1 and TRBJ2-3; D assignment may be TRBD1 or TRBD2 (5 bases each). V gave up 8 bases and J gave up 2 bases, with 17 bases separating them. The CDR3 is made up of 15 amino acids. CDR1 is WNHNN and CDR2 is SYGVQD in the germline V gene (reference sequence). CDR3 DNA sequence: TGCGCCAGCGGGACGGGGAAAATCTCCACAGATACGCAGTATTTA. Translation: CASGTGKISTDTQYL.

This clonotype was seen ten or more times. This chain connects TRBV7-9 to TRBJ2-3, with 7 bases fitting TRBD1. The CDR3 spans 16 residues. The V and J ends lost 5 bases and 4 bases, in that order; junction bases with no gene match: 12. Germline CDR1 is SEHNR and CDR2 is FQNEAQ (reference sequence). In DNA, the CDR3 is TGTGCCAGCAGCCATCCCCGGGACAGTTGGGCAGATACGCAGTATTTT. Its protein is CASSHPRDSWADTQYF.

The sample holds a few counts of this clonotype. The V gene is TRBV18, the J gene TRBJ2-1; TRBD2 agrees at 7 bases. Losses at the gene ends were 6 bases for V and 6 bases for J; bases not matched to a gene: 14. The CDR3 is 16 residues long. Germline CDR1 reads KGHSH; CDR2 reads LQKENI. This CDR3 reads CASSTQGAGVFNEQFF. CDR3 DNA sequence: TGTGCCAGCTCCACCCAAGGGGCGGGAGTATTCAATGAGCAGTTCTTC. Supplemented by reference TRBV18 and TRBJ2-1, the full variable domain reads NAGVMQNPRHLVRRRGQEARLRCSPMKGHSHVYWYRQLPEEGLKFMVYLQKENIIDESGMPKERFSAEFPKEGPSILRIQQVVRGDSAAYFCASSTQGAGVFNEQFFGPGTRLTVL.

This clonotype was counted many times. The CDR3 here is CASSLPGPGQPQHF. CDR3 sequence (DNA): TGTGCCAGCAGTTTACCTGGGCCGGGGCAGCCCCAGCATTTT. J is TRBJ1-5 and V is TRBV27, with D hard to call. Looked up from germline, CDR1 is MNHEY and CDR2 is SMNVEV (reference sequence). Trimming removed 2 bases from V and 7 bases from J, with 12 bases in between. The CDR3 is made up of 14 amino acids.

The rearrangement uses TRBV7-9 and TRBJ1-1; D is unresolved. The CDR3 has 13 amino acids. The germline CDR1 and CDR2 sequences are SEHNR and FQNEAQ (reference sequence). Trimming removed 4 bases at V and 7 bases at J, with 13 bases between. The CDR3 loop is CASSSGVTFEAFF. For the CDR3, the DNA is TGTGCCAGCAGCTCTGGGGTGACGTTTGAAGCTTTCTTT. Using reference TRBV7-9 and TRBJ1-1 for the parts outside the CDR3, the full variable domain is DTGVSQNPRHKITKRGQNVTFRCDPISEHNRLYWYRQTLGQGPEFLTYFQNEAQLEKSRLLSDRFSAERPKGSFSTLEIQRTEQGDSAMYLCASSSGVTFEAFFGQGTRLTVV.